This T cell receptor (beta chain) was sequenced in a study of T cell responses to AZD1222 COVID-19 vaccine. Profiling relied on immunoSEQ multiplex PCR, and the TCRdb table lists in-frame clones only, not all of them. The data show 95,000 to 150,000 clones, around 83% seen once. Germline-derived CDR1 and CDR2 are SGHNT and YYREEE (reference sequence). Trimming removed 2 bases from V and 0 bases from J; junction bases left unmatched: 5. The CDR3 sequence is 16 residues long. The input for sequencing was peripheral blood, taken 28 days after the second AZD1222 dose. This TCR was recovered from an adult who received the AZD1222 COVID-19 vaccine. The chain carries TRBV5-4 and TRBJ2-3; the match to TRBD2 covers 8 bases. CDR3 sequence (DNA): TGTGCCAGCAGCTTCGGGAGGGCCTCTAGCACAGATACGCAGTATTTT. This translates into CASSFGRASSTDTQYF.